What follows are 26 T cell receptor beta chains derived from one specimen sequenced in a study of blood T cell repertoires in COVID-19. TCRdb's table, derived via immunoSEQ multiplex PCR, lists solely in-frame clones and lacks some. The sample shows fewer than 350,000 clones, 88% of them seen only once. What was sequenced was peripheral blood. Receptors originate from a man aged 18-30 years with active or convalescent COVID-19.

The chain uses TRBV5-1 and TRBJ1-2; D gene uncertain. The CDR3 is made up of 13 amino acids. V was cut by 0 bases and J by 4 bases, with 7 bases left in between. Per the germline V gene, CDR1 is SGHRS and CDR2 is YFSETQ. CDR3 sequence: CASSLGAAYGYTF. CDR3 nucleotide sequence: TGCGCCAGCAGCTTGGGGGCAGCCTATGGCTACACCTTC.

The CDR3 loop reads CASSQDFSGLRTTDTQYF. In nucleotides, the CDR3 is TGTGCCAGCAGCCAAGATTTCTCGGGGTTAAGGACCACAGATACGCAGTATTTT. The chain couples TRBV3-1 (or the pseudogene TRBV3-2) to TRBJ2-3, with D perhaps TRBD2 (5 bases). Germline V gene sequence: CDR1 LGHDT, CDR2 YNNKEL (reference sequence). V was pared by 0 bases and J by 2 bases, with 18 bases between. The CDR3 is made up of 18 amino acids.

This chain links TRBV2 with TRBJ1-4; 9 nucleotides agree with TRBD1. CDR3 length: 14 amino acids. CDR1 SNHLY and CDR2 FYNNEI come from the germline V gene. V lost 6 bases, J lost 8 bases, and 7 bases stayed unmatched. CDR3 DNA: TGTGCCAGCAGGGGGACAGGGAAACTGGAAAAACTGTTTTTT. It encodes CASRGTGKLEKLFF.

This rearrangement joins TRBV6-2 or TRBV6-3 to TRBJ1-5; D is unclear. Trimming cost V 2 bases and J 0 bases, with 20 bases left between them. Per germline, CDR1 MNHEY and CDR2 SVGEGT. The CDR3 runs 19 residues. CDR3 sequence: CASSYLPLEAPYSNQPQHF. The DNA for the CDR3 is TGTGCCAGCAGTTACCTCCCGTTGGAGGCCCCTTATAGCAATCAGCCCCAGCATTTT.

The rearrangement uses TRBV19 and TRBJ2-5; 12 nucleotides agree with TRBD2. This CDR3 has 15 residues. V gave up 4 bases and J gave up 2 bases; unmatched junction bases: 2. Germline assignment: CDR1 LNHDA and CDR2 SQIVND (reference sequence). The CDR3 loop reads CASSTGTSGQETQYF. The CDR3 nucleotides are TGTGCCAGTAGTACCGGGACTAGCGGGCAAGAGACCCAGTACTTC.

The chain has TRBV5-6 and TRBJ2-2, with 8 bases aligning to TRBD1. CDR1 is SGHDT, CDR2 YYEEEE, per germline. The CDR3 totals 14 residues. V was pared by 5 bases and J by 6 bases, with 6 bases of the junction left unmatched. Here the CDR3 reads CASSRTGFAGELFF. CDR3 DNA sequence: TGTGCCAGCAGTCGGACAGGGTTCGCCGGGGAGCTGTTTTTT.

This chain links TRBV19 with TRBJ1-6; tentative D call: TRBD1 (5 bases). Germline V lookup: CDR1 LNHDA, CDR2 SQIVND (reference sequence). This CDR3 region has 15 residues. Between the trimmed V and J ends, which lost 6 bases and 1 base, there was a span of 10 bases. CDR3 sequence: CASSAGGSYNSPLHF. In DNA form, the CDR3 reads TGTGCCAGTAGCGCGGGGGGGTCCTATAATTCACCCCTCCACTTT.

The chain carries TRBV10-2 and TRBJ2-3, with 11 bases lining up with TRBD2. This CDR3 has 17 amino acids. Germline CDR1 reads WSHSY; CDR2 reads SAAADI. V trimming: 6 bases; J trimming: 3 bases; junction bases outside the gene matches: 11. Here the CDR3 reads CASRVTSGGSSTDTQYF. CDR3 nucleotide sequence: TGCGCCAGCAGAGTCACTAGCGGGGGCTCCTCAACAGATACGCAGTATTTT.

The rearrangement joins TRBV19 to TRBJ2-1; D call uncertain. Germline CDR1 is LNHDA and CDR2 is SQIVND (reference sequence). The CDR3 is 11 residues long. The ends were cut back, 4 bases at V and 5 bases at J, with 3 bases in the middle. The chain's CDR3 is CASSTNNEQFF. In DNA, the CDR3 is TGTGCCAGTAGTACCAACAATGAGCAGTTCTTC.

The rearrangement joins TRBV6-2 or TRBV6-3 to TRBJ2-5; possibly TRBD2 for D (6 bases). The CDR3 has 14 residues. Germline V CDR1 and CDR2: MNHEY, SVGEGT. V gave up 4 bases and J gave up 3 bases, with 12 bases separating them. The DNA for the CDR3 is TGTGCCAGCAGTTTCGGGGGTGGCGAAGAGACCCAGTACTTC. This codes for CASSFGGGEETQYF.

The chain uses TRBV6-5 and TRBJ1-1; D remains unclear. The V gene lost 0 bases and the J gene lost 0 bases, with 8 bases spanning the gap. The CDR3 has 15 residues. Germline assignment: CDR1 MNHEY and CDR2 SVGAGI. CDR3 coding DNA: TGTGCCAGCAGTTACTCTCAGCGGATGAACACTGAAGCTTTCTTT. This translates into CASSYSQRMNTEAFF.

The V gene is TRBV18, the J gene TRBJ2-2, with D unresolved. The germline V and J ends were trimmed by 2 bases and 5 bases, with 15 bases remaining between them. Germline CDR1 and CDR2: KGHSH and LQKENI. The CDR3 contains 16 residues. DNA of the CDR3: TGTGCCAGCTCACCATTTAGAGGAGCGTGGACCGGGGAGCTGTTTTTT. Translation gives CASSPFRGAWTGELFF.

This chain's CDR3 is CASSQGTAGNSPLHF. Written as DNA, the CDR3 is TGCGCCAGCAGCCAAGGCACAGCGGGCAATTCACCCCTCCACTTT. The rearrangement uses TRBV4-1 and TRBJ1-6; D gene ambiguous. The V gene lost 1 base and the J gene lost 7 bases, with 11 bases spanning the gap. Germline loops: CDR1 MGHRA, CDR2 YSYEKL. The CDR3 contains 15 residues.

The V gene is TRBV11-2, the J gene TRBJ2-1, with TRBD2 matching 14 bases. CDR3 length: 18 amino acids. From germline, CDR1 is SGHAT and CDR2 FQNNGV. J was trimmed by 5 bases and V by 7 bases; bases with no gene match: 13. The CDR3 reads CASIYTGTSGGPNNEQFF. CDR3 DNA sequence: TGTGCCAGCATCTATACCGGGACTAGCGGGGGTCCTAACAATGAGCAGTTCTTC.

This chain connects TRBV6-1 to TRBJ2-4, with a tentative D call TRBD1 (6 bases). Germline V gene lookup returns CDR1 MNHNS and CDR2 SASEGT. This CDR3 is 16 amino acids long. Trimming removed 0 bases from V and 1 base from J, with 10 bases in between. CDR3 DNA sequence: TGTGCCAGCAGTGAAGCGGCAGGGGTGGCCAAAAACATTCAGTACTTC. Translation gives CASSEAAGVAKNIQYF.

V and J are TRBV12-3 or TRBV12-4 and TRBJ2-3; D is possibly TRBD2 (5 bases). This CDR3 comprises 13 residues. Trimming pared 6 bases from V and 0 bases from J, leaving 7 bases between. The CDR3 DNA reads as TGTGCCAGCAGCGGGGTTAGCACAGATACGCAGTATTTT. It specifies CASSGVSTDTQYF.

This clone was picked up a small number of times. V is TRBV7-9 and J is TRBJ1-4; TRBD1 agrees at 8 bases. Germline lookup yields CDR1 SEHNR and CDR2 FQNEAQ (reference sequence). This CDR3 comprises 14 residues. Germline trimming cut 4 bases from V and 6 bases from J; bases unmatched to any gene: 4. DNA of the CDR3: TGTGCCAGCAGCTGGACAGGGATTGATGAAAAACTGTTTTTT. Encoded protein: CASSWTGIDEKLFF.

This rearrangement joins TRBV5-1 to TRBJ2-3; tentatively, D is TRBD2 (5 bases). CDR1 and CDR2 (germline): SGHRS, YFSETQ. CDR3 length: 15 residues. Deletions cut 3 bases from V and 2 bases from J, with 13 bases between. The CDR3, as DNA: TGCGCCAGCAGCTCAATGACTACCCACACAGATACGCAGTATTTT. Its protein product is CASSSMTTHTDTQYF.

V is TRBV3-1 (or the pseudogene TRBV3-2) and J is TRBJ2-2; D ambiguous. This CDR3 is built from 14 residues. The V end lost 5 bases, the J end lost 0 bases, and 7 bases lay between the germline ends. CDR1 and CDR2 from the germline V gene are LGHDT and YNNKEL (reference sequence). The CDR3 bases are TGTGCCAGCAGCTCCCGGTCGAACACCGGGGAGCTGTTTTTT. As protein: CASSSRSNTGELFF.

V is TRBV4-3 and J is TRBJ1-1, with TRBD1 matching 8 bases. The junction had 24 bases not matched to a gene; V was cut back by 7 bases and J by 5 bases. The germline gives CDR1 LGHNA, CDR2 YSLEER. CDR3 size: 19 residues. The CDR3 nucleotides read TGCGCCAGCACCACAAAGCTAACCCCGGGGCAGGGGGCTTGGACTGAAGCTTTCTTT. Protein: CASTTKLTPGQGAWTEAFF.

The CDR3 region has the DNA TGTGCCAGCAGCCAAGAATGGGCTGCAGTAGAGCAGTTCTTC. It codes for CASSQEWAAVEQFF. The chain couples TRBV3-1 (or the pseudogene TRBV3-2) to TRBJ2-1; no firm D call. Per germline, CDR1 LGHDT and CDR2 YNNKEL (reference sequence). The V and J ends lost 0 bases and 10 bases respectively, with 13 bases between them. This CDR3 has 14 residues.

This chain connects TRBV5-1 to TRBJ2-7; 7 bases are shared with TRBD2. V was clipped by 6 bases and J by 2 bases; unmatched bases: 8. This CDR3 has 14 residues. Germline V lookup: CDR1 SGHRS, CDR2 YFSETQ. Written as DNA, the CDR3 is TGCGCCAGCAAGATAGGGGAGGGTACCTACGAGCAGTACTTC. This codes for CASKIGEGTYEQYF. The full variable domain, in which reference TRBV5-1 and TRBJ2-7 provide the parts outside the CDR3, is KAGVTQTPRYLIKTRGQQVTLSCSPISGHRSVSWYQQTPGQGLQFLFEYFSETQRNKGNFPGRFSGRQFSNSRSEMNVSTLELGDSALYLCASKIGEGTYEQYFGPGTRLTVT.

The rearrangement links TRBV5-5 to TRBJ1-1, with 8 nucleotides matching TRBD1. The germline V gene encodes CDR1 SGHKS and CDR2 YYEKEE (reference sequence). The CDR3 runs 14 residues. The J segment lost 2 bases and the V segment lost 6 bases, leaving 6 bases of the junction unmatched. CDR3 coding DNA: TGTGCCAGCACCATAGACAGGGGCAACACTGAAGCTTTCTTT. As protein: CASTIDRGNTEAFF.

A word on this clone: Other DNA sequences of this sample code for an identical CDR3. The V call is TRBV19, the J call TRBJ1-5; TRBD1 matches 8 bases. Germline-derived CDR1 and CDR2 are LNHDA and SQIVND (reference sequence). This CDR3 is 15 amino acids long. V lost 3 bases to trimming and J lost 2 bases; unmatched junction nucleotides: 3. CDR3 region: CASSIGQGGNQPQHF. The CDR3 DNA reads as TGTGCCAGTAGTATTGGACAGGGCGGCAATCAGCCCCAGCATTTT. Full variable domain (remainder filled in from reference TRBV19 and TRBJ1-5): DGGITQSPKYLFRKEGQNVTLSCEQNLNHDAMYWYRQDPGQGLRLIYYSQIVNDFQKGDIAEGYSVSREKKESFPLTVTSAQKNPTAFYLCASSIGQGGNQPQHFGDGTRLSIL.

This clone was picked up one time. The J gene is TRBJ1-4, the V gene TRBV10-2; TRBD1 might be the D (6 bases). Germline CDR1 reads WSHSY; CDR2 reads SAAADI. CDR3 length: 15 amino acids. The V end lost 2 bases, the J end lost 4 bases, and 11 bases lay between the germline ends. CDR3 loop: CASSEPGQNNEKLFF. CDR3 nucleotides: TGCGCCAGCAGTGAGCCTGGACAGAATAATGAAAAACTGTTTTTT.

This chain connects TRBV29-1 to TRBJ1-2, with TRBD1 identical over 9 bases. From germline, CDR1 is SQVTM and CDR2 ANQGSEA. V was pared by 6 bases and J by 2 bases, with 19 bases of the junction left unmatched. The CDR3 covers 18 residues. The CDR3 region has the DNA TGCAGCGTCCGCAGGGGGGGTTTAGGGACAGGGAACAACTATGGCTACACCTTC. Protein: CSVRRGGLGTGNNYGYTF.